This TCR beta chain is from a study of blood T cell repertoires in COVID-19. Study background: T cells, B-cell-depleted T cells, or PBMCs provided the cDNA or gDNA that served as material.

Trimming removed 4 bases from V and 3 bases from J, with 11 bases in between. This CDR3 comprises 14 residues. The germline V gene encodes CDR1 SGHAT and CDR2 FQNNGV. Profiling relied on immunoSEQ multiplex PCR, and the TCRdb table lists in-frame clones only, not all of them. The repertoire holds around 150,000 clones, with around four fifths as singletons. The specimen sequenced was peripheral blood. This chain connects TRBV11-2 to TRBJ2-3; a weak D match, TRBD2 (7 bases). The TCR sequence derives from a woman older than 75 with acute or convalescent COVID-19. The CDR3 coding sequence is TGTGCCAGCAGCTGGAGGGGGGGGACAGATACGCAGTATTTT. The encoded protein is CASSWRGGTDTQYF.